This T cell receptor beta chain came from a study of blood T cell repertoires in COVID-19. About the study: Researchers got acute and convalescent COVID-19 samples from the United States, Italy and Spain. In each case, the material was cDNA or gDNA derived from T cells, B-cell-depleted T cells, or PBMCs.

The V gene's germline CDR1 is SNHLY and CDR2 FYNNEI. This CDR3 is built from 15 residues. J gave up 1 base and V 6 bases, and 8 bases lay outside the gene matches. Methods used by the authors: Researchers report that nucleated cell counts were estimated from reference gene primer amplification. Some clones are missing from TCRdb's copy, which holds only in-frame ones; the method was immunoSEQ multiplex PCR. The V and J calls and clone size come from that table; D and trimming were worked out from the DNA. The sample has over 120,000 clones, 70% to 85% seen once. The sequence came from a man in his sixties with active or convalescent COVID-19. Sequencing input: peripheral blood. The rearrangement joins TRBV2 to TRBJ2-5, with 7 bases aligning to TRBD1. DNA for the CDR3: TGTGCCAGCAGGGGTCCGGGACAGACCCAAGAGACCCAGTACTTC. Protein product: CASRGPGQTQETQYF.